This TCR beta chain was obtained from a study of metastatic and nonmetastatic thyroid tumors. The wider study: Repertoire comparison spanned blood and tumor or nodule tissue of malignant and benign thyroid patients.

This clone was seen at least ten times. Authors' data handling: A distant-metastasis classifier for papillary thyroid cancer was built using CDR3 differences across clinicopathological groups. From the PCR reads, TCRdb re-called clones with MiXCR. The V and J calls come from TCRdb's annotation, not from the publication. The data hold tens of thousands of clones, with approximately 12% observed a single time. V trimming: 6 bases; J trimming: 9 bases; junction bases outside the gene matches: 9. Germline CDR1 reads SGHRS; CDR2 reads YFSETQ. The CDR3 spans 14 residues. Ahead of thyroid surgery, no patient had received treatment of any kind.

The origin of this receptor is a female donor with papillary thyroid cancer or a benign thyroid nodule (not recorded which). Some clones in this sample may be carry-over from other donors' samples. The rearrangement links TRBV5-1 to TRBJ2-1; 10 bases match TRBD1. The sample consisted of tumor tissue. In nucleotides, the CDR3 is TGCGCCAGCAACCGACAGGGGGCGCGTGTTGAGCAGTTCTTC. It codes for CASNRQGARVEQFF.